This TCR beta chain was identified in a study of blood T cell repertoires in COVID-19. The CDR3 totals 11 residues. V was cut by 5 bases and J by 5 bases, with 3 bases left in between. Libraries were prepared by immunoSEQ multiplex PCR; TCRdb keeps only in-frame clonotypes and omits some of them. Of over 80,000 clones in the sample, 60% to 80% were seen once. The source material was peripheral blood. The chain couples TRBV12-3 or TRBV12-4 to TRBJ1-4; D gene unclear. The sequence was collected from a woman between 45 and 65 years old with acute or convalescent COVID-19. As DNA, the CDR3 is TGTGCCAGCAGTCCGAATGAAAAACTGTTTTTT. As protein: CASSPNEKLFF.